A selection of T cell receptor beta chains follows, all from one sample in a study of T cell changes during pregnancy in multiple sclerosis. Only in-frame clones appear in the TCRdb table, and some are missing; sequencing was by immunoSEQ multiplex PCR. The sample has tens of thousands of clones, 90% seen once. The sequencing here drew on peripheral blood, taken in the third trimester of pregnancy. These receptors were obtained from a female donor with multiple sclerosis, enrolled in a pregnancy study. The CDR3 runs from the conserved cysteine through the conserved F or W. D genes are given only for firm matches. Where a row states a size, it is once, few, many or the class of an expanded clone; other rows omit it.

clone_size	v_call	j_call	d_call	cdr3_aa	cdr3_nt
once	TRBV10-3	TRBJ2-2	-	CAISDPKWEAPGELFF	TGTGCCATCAGTGACCCCAAGTGGGAGGCCCCCGGGGAGCTGTTTTTT
-	TRBV6-5	TRBJ2-2	-	CASSYSPGSRTGELFF	TGTGCCAGCAGTTACAGTCCGGGTAGCCGCACCGGGGAGCTGTTTTTT
-	TRBV11-2	TRBJ2-1	-	CASRPYRTRQSPNEQFF	TGTGCCAGCAGGCCATACCGCACCAGACAGTCGCCCAATGAGCAGTTCTTC
few	TRBV19	TRBJ2-3	TRBD2	CATRLAGDTQYF	TGTGCCACAAGACTAGCGGGAGATACGCAGTATTTT
-	TRBV25-1	TRBJ2-7	-	CASSQAREQYF	TGTGCCAGCAGTCAAGCGCGGGAGCAGTACTTC
-	TRBV19	TRBJ2-2	TRBD2	CASSILAGYTGELFF	TGTGCCAGTAGTATCCTAGCGGGCTACACCGGGGAGCTGTTTTTT
-	TRBV27	TRBJ2-1	-	CASSLRYGIENEQFF	TGTGCCAGCAGTTTAAGGTACGGGATTGAGAATGAGCAGTTCTTC
-	TRBV14	TRBJ2-5	-	CASSQVRETQYF	TGTGCCAGCAGCCAAGTTCGGGAGACCCAGTACTTC
-	TRBV6-6	TRBJ2-7	TRBD2	CASSRGGYEQYF	TGTGCCAGCAGCCGCGGGGGGTACGAGCAGTACTTC
-	TRBV27	TRBJ2-7	-	CASHGTASYEQYF	TGTGCCAGCCACGGGACTGCCTCCTACGAGCAGTACTTC
-	TRBV19	TRBJ1-1	-	CASKEGLNTEAFF	TGTGCCAGTAAGGAGGGATTGAACACTGAAGCTTTCTTT
once	TRBV4-1	TRBJ1-2	-	CASSQDLPQGYGYTF	TGCGCCAGCAGCCAAGATCTACCTCAGGGCTATGGCTACACCTTC
-	TRBV7-2	TRBJ2-2	TRBD1	CASSETEGARTGELFF	TGTGCCAGCAGCGAAACCGAGGGGGCCCGCACCGGGGAGCTGTTTTTT
-	TRBV6-5	TRBJ2-7	TRBD1	CASKPGQGFYEQYF	TGTGCCAGCAAACCGGGACAGGGCTTCTACGAGCAGTACTTC
-	TRBV15	TRBJ1-5	TRBD1	CATSLMRDRGQPQHF	TGTGCCACCAGCCTAATGCGAGACAGGGGTCAGCCCCAGCATTTT
-	TRBV7-9	TRBJ2-3	TRBD2	CATAMTSGGASDTQYF	TGTGCCACCGCTATGACTAGCGGGGGGGCTTCAGATACGCAGTATTTT